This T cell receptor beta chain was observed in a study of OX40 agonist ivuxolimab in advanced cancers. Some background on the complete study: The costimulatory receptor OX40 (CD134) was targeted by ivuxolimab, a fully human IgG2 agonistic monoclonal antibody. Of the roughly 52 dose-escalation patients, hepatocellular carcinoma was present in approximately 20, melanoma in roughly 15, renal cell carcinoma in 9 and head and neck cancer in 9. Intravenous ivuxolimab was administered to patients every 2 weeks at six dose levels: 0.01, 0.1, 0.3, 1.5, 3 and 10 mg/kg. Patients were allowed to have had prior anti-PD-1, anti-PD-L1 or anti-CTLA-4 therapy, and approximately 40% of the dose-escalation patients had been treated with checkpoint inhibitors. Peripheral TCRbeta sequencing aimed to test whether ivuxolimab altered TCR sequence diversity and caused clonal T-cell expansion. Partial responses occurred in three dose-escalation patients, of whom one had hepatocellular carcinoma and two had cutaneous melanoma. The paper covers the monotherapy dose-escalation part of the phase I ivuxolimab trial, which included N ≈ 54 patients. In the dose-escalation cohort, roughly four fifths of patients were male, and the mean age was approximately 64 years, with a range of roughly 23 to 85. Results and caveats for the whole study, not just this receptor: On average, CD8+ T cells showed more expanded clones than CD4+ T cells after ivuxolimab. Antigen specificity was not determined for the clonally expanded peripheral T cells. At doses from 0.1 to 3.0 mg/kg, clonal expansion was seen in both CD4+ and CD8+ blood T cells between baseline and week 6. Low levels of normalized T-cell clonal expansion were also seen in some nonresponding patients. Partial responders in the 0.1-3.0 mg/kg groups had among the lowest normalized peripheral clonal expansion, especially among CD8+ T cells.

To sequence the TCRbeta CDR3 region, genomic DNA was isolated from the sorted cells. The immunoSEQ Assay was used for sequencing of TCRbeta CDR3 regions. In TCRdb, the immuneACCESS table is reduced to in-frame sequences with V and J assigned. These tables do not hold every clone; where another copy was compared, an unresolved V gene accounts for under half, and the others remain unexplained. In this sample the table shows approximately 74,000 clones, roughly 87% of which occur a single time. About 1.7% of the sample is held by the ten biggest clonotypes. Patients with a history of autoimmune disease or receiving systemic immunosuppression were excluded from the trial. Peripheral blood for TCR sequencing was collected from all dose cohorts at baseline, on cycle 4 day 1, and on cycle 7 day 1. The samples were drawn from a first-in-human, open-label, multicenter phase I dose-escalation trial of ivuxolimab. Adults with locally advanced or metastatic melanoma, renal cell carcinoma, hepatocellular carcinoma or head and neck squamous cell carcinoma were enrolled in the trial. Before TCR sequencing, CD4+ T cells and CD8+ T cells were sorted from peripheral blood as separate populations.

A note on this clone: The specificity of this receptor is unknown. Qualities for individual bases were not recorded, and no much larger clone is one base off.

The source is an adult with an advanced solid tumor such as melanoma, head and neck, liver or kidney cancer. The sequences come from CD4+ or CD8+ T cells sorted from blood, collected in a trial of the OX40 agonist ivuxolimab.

The CDR3 reads as follows: CAIRRQGSIPGELFF. At the DNA level, the sequence is TGTGCCATCCGAAGACAGGGAAGTATCCCCGGGGAGCTGTTTTTT. The sequence links TRBV10-3 to TRBJ2-2; TRBD1 agrees with 7 junctional bases. CDR3 length: 15 amino acids, cysteine to phenylalanine. Kept here is only the CDR3 DNA, which spans 45 bases and is read in frame from base 1. Ends trimmed: V by 8 bases, J by 6 bases; bases unmatched to a gene: 12. Taken from the germline V gene, the CDR1 and CDR2 loops are ENHRY and SYGVKD.